A selection of T cell receptor beta chains follows, all from one sample in a study of human T cells and chemical hapten exposure. TCRdb re-analysed the RACE reads in MiXCR, keeping a single row per CDR3 protein. The table includes 65,000 to 95,000 distinct CDR3 sequences, about 6.6% detected once. The sequences come from whole blood, collected in connection with sensitization to the hapten diphenylcyclopropenone (DPC). These receptors came from a woman aged 30 to 39 with alopecia areata. Some clones in this sample may be carry-over from other donors' samples. The CDR3 runs from the conserved cysteine through the conserved F or W. A D gene is named only where the DNA matches it firmly. A clone size is listed for some rows: how often the clone was seen (once, few, many), or a class if it is expanded.

clone size	D gene	V gene	CDR3 length	J gene	CDR3 DNA	CDR3 protein
few	-	TRBV12-3/TRBV12-4	12	TRBJ1-2	TGTGCCAGCAGTTCGGAAGGGTTCGGCTACACCTTC	CASSSEGFGYTF
-	-	TRBV5-1	15	TRBJ1-1	TGCGCCAGCAGCTATAATCAGGGGTCTAGCGCTGAAGCTTTCTTT	CASSYNQGSSAEAFF
few	-	TRBV3-1	16	TRBJ2-3	TGTGCCAGCAGCCGTCTTAGTGAGTCTAGCACAGATACGCAGTATTTT	CASSRLSESSTDTQYF
many	-	TRBV6-4	13	TRBJ2-5	TGTGCCAGCAGTCCAGACGCCCAAGAGACCCAGTACTTC	CASSPDAQETQYF
-	-	TRBV5-1	14	TRBJ2-5	TGCGCCAGCAGCCCGGGGGGCACCCAAGAGACCCAGTACTTC	CASSPGGTQETQYF
-	-	TRBV7-2	16	TRBJ1-2	TGTGCCAGCGGGAGTCCAGGGTTTCTTTCCGAATATGGCTACACCTTC	CASGSPGFLSEYGYTF
many	-	TRBV18	14	TRBJ2-7	TGTGCCAGCTCACCAAAGACCGCGGCCTACGAGCAGTACTTC	CASSPKTAAYEQYF
many	-	TRBV9	14	TRBJ1-3	TGTGCCAGCAGCGTAGCTTTCCCTGGAAACACCATATATTTT	CASSVAFPGNTIYF
many	TRBD2	TRBV5-1	18	TRBJ2-1	TGCGCCAGCAGCTTTTTGACTAGCGGGGGGGCCGGGTACAATGAGCAGTTCTTC	CASSFLTSGGAGYNEQFF
many	-	TRBV29-1	14	TRBJ1-5	TGCAGCGTTGCAACGGACGGGAAAGATCAGCCCCAGCATTTT	CSVATDGKDQPQHF
many	TRBD1	TRBV18	14	TRBJ1-1	TGTGCCAGCTCCGAGACAGCCGGACAGGCGGAAGCTTTCTTT	CASSETAGQAEAFF
many	TRBD1	TRBV2	16	TRBJ2-7	TGTGCCAGCAGTGTTCGGATCGGGACAGGGTACAACGAGCAGTACTTC	CASSVRIGTGYNEQYF
few	-	TRBV5-1	12	TRBJ2-5	TGCGCCAGCAGCTTGGCCATGGAGACCCAGTACTTC	CASSLAMETQYF
many	TRBD2	TRBV5-1	16	TRBJ2-5	TGCGCCAGCAGCTTGACCCCTCTAGCGGGGGGCGAGACCCAGTACTTC	CASSLTPLAGGETQYF
many	-	TRBV5-1	15	TRBJ2-1	TGCGCCAGCAGTTACGGGGGGACAGCCTACAATGAGCAGTTCTTC	CASSYGGTAYNEQFF
once	-	TRBV21-1	12	TRBJ1-6	TGTGCCAGCAGGAACGGTCTTTCCCCCCTCCACTTT	CASRNGLSPLHF
many	TRBD1	TRBV27	14	TRBJ1-5	TGTGCCAGCAGTTTAATGGGACAGGGTCAGCCCCAGCATTTT	CASSLMGQGQPQHF
few	-	TRBV5-6	16	TRBJ1-1	TGTGCCAGCAGCTCTGGGGGATCCATCACGAACACTGAAGCTTTCTTT	CASSSGGSITNTEAFF
many	-	TRBV2	15	TRBJ2-1	TGTGCCAGCAGTGTAGGGGGTGGGTCCTACAATGAGCAGTTCTTC	CASSVGGGSYNEQFF
-	-	TRBV6-1	14	TRBJ1-6	TGTGCCAGCAGTGTACCCAGGGATAATTCACCCCTCCACTTT	CASSVPRDNSPLHF
many	-	TRBV10-3	13	TRBJ2-5	TGTGCCATCAGTGAGTACAGTCAAGAGACCCAGTACTTC	CAISEYSQETQYF
-	-	TRBV5-1	15	TRBJ1-1	TGCGCCAGCAGCCTACTGGAGGGAGTGAACACTGAAGCTTTCTTT	CASSLLEGVNTEAFF
-	TRBD2	TRBV7-2	19	TRBJ2-3	TGTGCCAGCAGCCCCCTGTCGATAGCGGGTATTTCTGGGACAGATACGCAGTATTTT	CASSPLSIAGISGTDTQYF
many	-	TRBV27	15	TRBJ2-5	TGTGCCAGCAGCCTGGGAGCGGTCCCCAGAGAGACCCAGTACTTC	CASSLGAVPRETQYF
-	-	TRBV20-1	17	TRBJ1-5	TGCAGTGCTAGAGGACTGACCCGCGAGCCTAGCAATCAGCCCCAGCATTTT	CSARGLTREPSNQPQHF
-	-	TRBV7-2	16	TRBJ2-7	TGTGCCAGCAGCTTAGTTGGGCTCGGGGCCGCCTACGAGCAGTACTTC	CASSLVGLGAAYEQYF
-	TRBD1	TRBV6-1	15	TRBJ2-1	TGTGCCAGCAGTGTCGACAGGGCCGGGTACAATGAGCAGTTCTTC	CASSVDRAGYNEQFF
many	-	TRBV25-1	13	TRBJ2-3	TGTGCCAGCAGTGAAATCGCGAGAGATACGCAGTATTTT	CASSEIARDTQYF
many	-	TRBV6-1	15	TRBJ1-1	TGTGCCAGCAGTGAGAGGGGGACGGGGGCCACTGAAGCTTTCTTT	CASSERGTGATEAFF
many	TRBD2	TRBV11-2	16	TRBJ2-3	TGTGCCAGCAGCTCCCGGACTAGCGGGGGGACAGATACGCAGTATTTT	CASSSRTSGGTDTQYF
many	TRBD2	TRBV6-1	13	TRBJ2-1	TGTGCCAGCTCCAGCGGGGGGGCGAATGAGCAGTTCTTC	CASSSGGANEQFF
few	-	TRBV9	15	TRBJ1-3	TGTGCCGGGGCGGCCGGTGGCAGCCCAGAGGACACCATATATTTT	CAGAAGGSPEDTIYF
-	-	TRBV30	12	TRBJ1-2	TGTGCCTGGAGCACGGGGGCGCATGGCTACACCTTC	CAWSTGAHGYTF
-	TRBD2	TRBV3-1	15	TRBJ2-1	TGTGCCAGCAGGGCCCTCGGGGGGGCATACAATGAGCAGTTCTTC	CASRALGGAYNEQFF
many	TRBD1	TRBV7-3	15	TRBJ1-6	TGTGCCAGCAGCGTGACAGGGTTCGGAAATTCACCCCTCCACTTT	CASSVTGFGNSPLHF
many	TRBD2	TRBV29-1	14	TRBJ2-3	TGCAGCGTTGAAAAGGGACTAGCTACAGATACGCAGTATTTT	CSVEKGLATDTQYF
many	TRBD2	TRBV6-1	13	TRBJ2-7	TGTGCCATCGACGGGGGGGAAGCCTACGAGCAGTACTTC	CAIDGGEAYEQYF